This TCR beta chain was captured by sequencing in a study of blood T cell repertoires in COVID-19. The CDR3 covers 14 residues. Germline values: CDR1 SGHDT, CDR2 YYEEEE. Losses at the gene ends were 2 bases for V and 2 bases for J; bases not matched to a gene: 2. In the authors' workflow: Amplification of reference gene primers provided the estimated nucleated cell counts. TCRdb's copy holds only in-frame clones and misses some; the assay was immunoSEQ multiplex PCR. V and J calls plus clone size are reproduced from that table; the DNA served to infer D and trimming. The sample includes approximately 100,000 clones, roughly 80% seen only once; the top ten take 20% to 25%. This clone was counted a few times.

Sequenced material: peripheral blood. J is TRBJ1-2 and V is TRBV5-6; 8 bases are shared with TRBD1. The sequence derives from a man between 65 and 85 years old with active or convalescent COVID-19. The CDR3 DNA is TGTGCCAGCAGCTTCGGACAGGGCAACTATGGCTACACCTTC. It is translated as CASSFGQGNYGYTF.